A single sample is the source of the 10 T cell receptor beta chains below, sequenced in a study of early T cells in non-severe SARS-CoV-2 infection. TCRdb reanalysed the 5' RACE reads using MiXCR and keeps one entry per CDR3 protein. The repertoire holds fewer than 100,000 distinct CDR3 sequences, with over 9% as singletons. Sequenced: whole blood. Receptors originate from an adult who was a healthcare worker with PCR-confirmed SARS-CoV-2 infection or an uninfected control (not recorded which).

This clonotype came up a few times. The chain links TRBV10-3 to TRBJ2-7, with TRBD2 matching over 9 bases. V lost 10 bases, J lost 3 bases, and 10 bases stayed unmatched. This CDR3 region has 14 residues. Germline CDR1 ENHRY, CDR2 SYGVKD. CDR3 sequence: CATKGDSGSYEQYF. The CDR3 DNA reads TGTGCCACGAAAGGGGATAGCGGGAGCTACGAGCAGTACTTC.

This clonotype turned up a few times. This sequence joins TRBV5-1 and TRBJ1-1, with TRBD1 matching 8 bases. The trim removed 4 bases at V and 2 bases at J, leaving 4 bases unmatched. Germline CDR1 is SGHRS and CDR2 is YFSETQ. CDR3 length equals 14 residues. Here the CDR3 reads CASSDQGANTEAFF. For the CDR3, the DNA is TGCGCCAGCAGCGATCAGGGGGCAAACACTGAAGCTTTCTTT. Full variable domain (missing parts from reference TRBV5-1 and TRBJ1-1): KAGVTQTPRYLIKTRGQQVTLSCSPISGHRSVSWYQQTPGQGLQFLFEYFSETQRNKGNFPGRFSGRQFSNSRSEMNVSTLELGDSALYLCASSDQGANTEAFFGQGTRLTVV.

This rearrangement joins TRBV2 to TRBJ1-2, with D hard to call. The J call may not be correct, given that the DNA end is closer to TRBJ2-7. The CDR3 loop spans 8 amino acids. From germline, CDR1 is SNHLY and CDR2 FYNNEI. CDR3 protein: CASSGQYF. As DNA, the CDR3 is TGTGCCAGCAGTGGACAGTACTTC.

The sample holds many counts of this clonotype. This rearrangement joins TRBV7-9 to TRBJ2-6; no reliable D call. Trimming left V 5 bases short and J 4 bases short, with 12 bases between. The germline V gene has CDR1 SEHNR and CDR2 FQNEAQ (reference sequence). CDR3 size: 15 residues. The CDR3 loop is CASSPRGAGANVLTF. CDR3 DNA: TGTGCCAGCAGCCCCCGAGGAGCAGGGGCCAACGTCCTGACTTTC.

This clonotype has at least ten counts. The chain joins TRBV30 to TRBJ2-1; TRBD2 aligns across 12 bases. The CDR3 is 14 amino acids. Germline lookup yields CDR1 GTSNPN and CDR2 SVGIG (reference sequence). The V and J ends lost 4 bases and 9 bases, in that order; junction bases with no gene match: 7. CDR3 coding DNA: TGTGCCTGGAAAGGGACTAGCGGGTTAGGTGAGCAGTTCTTC. Its translation: CAWKGTSGLGEQFF.

The V call is TRBV6-1, the J call TRBJ2-7; D perhaps matches TRBD1 (5 bases). There are 15 residues in the CDR3. V lost 4 bases to trimming and J lost 0 bases, with 13 bases between them. Germline lookup yields CDR1 MNHNS and CDR2 SASEGT. The CDR3 DNA follows: TGTGCCAGCAGTGCGCGGACACTGAGCTCCTACGAGCAGTACTTC. Its protein is CASSARTLSSYEQYF.

At least ten counts were recorded for this clonotype. This sequence joins TRBV28 and TRBJ2-4, with TRBD2 matching over 9 bases. The germline gives CDR1 MDHEN, CDR2 SYDVKM. CDR3 length: 14 amino acids. J gave up 6 bases and V 6 bases, and 6 bases lay outside the gene matches. The CDR3 DNA reads TGTGCCAGCAGCTCGACTAGCGGACCAAACATTCAGTACTTC. It encodes CASSSTSGPNIQYF.

The rearrangement uses TRBV7-2 and TRBJ1-1; D is unclear. The V and J ends lost 3 bases and 7 bases respectively, with 12 bases between them. Germline V gives CDR1 SGHTA, CDR2 FQGNSA. The CDR3 contains 13 residues. The CDR3 loop is CASSLQTLHEAFF. The CDR3 DNA follows: TGTGCCAGCAGCTTGCAAACACTCCATGAAGCTTTCTTT. Looking up the rest from reference TRBV7-2 and TRBJ1-1 gives the full variable domain: GAGVSQSPSNKVTEKGKDVELRCDPISGHTALYWYRQSLGQGLEFLIYFQGNSAPDKSGLPSDRFSAERTGGSVSTLTIQRTQQEDSAVYLCASSLQTLHEAFFGQGTRLTVV.

This clonotype turned up a few times. This chain uses TRBV7-9 with TRBJ1-3; D call uncertain. V lost 5 bases and J 3 bases, leaving 8 bases between the germline ends. Germline assignment: CDR1 SEHNR and CDR2 FQNEAQ (reference sequence). This CDR3 is 13 amino acids long. CDR3 sequence (DNA): TGTGCCAGCAGCCAGGCGCGTGGAAACACCATATATTTT. This encodes CASSQARGNTIYF. Based on the CDR3 plus reference TRBV7-9 and TRBJ1-3, the full variable domain is DTGVSQNPRHKITKRGQNVTFRCDPISEHNRLYWYRQTLGQGPEFLTYFQNEAQLEKSRLLSDRFSAERPKGSFSTLEIQRTEQGDSAMYLCASSQARGNTIYFGEGSWLTVV.

The chain links TRBV4-2 to TRBJ2-3; 7 nucleotides agree with TRBD2. In germline, CDR1 is LGHNA, CDR2 YNFKEQ. The CDR3 spans 15 residues. V was clipped by 2 bases and J by 3 bases; unmatched bases: 5. CDR3 region: CASSQPSGQTDTQYF. CDR3 bases: TGTGCCAGCAGCCAACCTAGCGGCCAGACAGATACGCAGTATTTT.